Below, one TCR beta chain is given with its context. Clones were sequenced by immunoSEQ multiplex PCR, and TCRdb holds only the in-frame ones, with some missing. The sample has roughly 260,000 clones; around 86% are singletons. The data belong to a study of blood T cell repertoires in COVID-19. The trim removed 7 bases at V and 4 bases at J, leaving 6 bases unmatched. Germline V CDR1 and CDR2: SQVTM, ANQGSEA. The CDR3 consists of 12 residues. This receptor was obtained from a man aged 40-55 years who had recovered from COVID-19. Sequencing was carried out using peripheral blood. The chain is built from TRBV29-1 and TRBJ2-5; 7 positions agree with TRBD1. The CDR3, as DNA: TGCAGCGGAGAGACAGGGCTAGAGACCCAGTACTTC. Translated: CSGETGLETQYF. The variable domain in full, completed from reference TRBV29-1 and TRBJ2-5, reads SAVISQKPSRDICQRGTSLTIQCQVDSQVTMMFWYRQQPGQSLTLIATANQGSEATYESGFVIDKFPISRPNLTFSTLTVSNMSPEDSSIYLCSGETGLETQYFGPGTRLLVL.